This T cell receptor beta chain came from a study of T-cell memory formation after mild COVID-19. The study's findings and limits: Clones contracting day 15 to 85 were balanced CD4/CD8; later expanders leaned CD4+. Some SARS-CoV-2-responding clones were already detected in memory before infection. Researchers report contracting CD4+ clones mostly in CM and EM, with CD8+ clones in EMRA.

This clonotype was seen only a few times. The antigen remains unidentified. V gave up 3 bases and J gave up 5 bases; unmatched junction bases: 8. CDR3 length: 16 amino acids. The V gene's germline CDR1 is MNHEY and CDR2 SVGEGT. MiXCR was run by TCRdb on the 5' RACE reads, yielding one entry per CDR3 protein. The sample records about 350,000 distinct CDR3 sequences, roughly 13% being singletons. This clonotype was obtained from a man aged 18 to 30 who had mild COVID-19 (a few samples of this study predate the infection). Cell type and time point are not known. Sequencing was performed on PBMCs or a T cell subset sorted from them (not recorded which). The chain is built from TRBV6-2 or TRBV6-3 and TRBJ2-5, with 11 nucleotides matching TRBD2. CDR3 sequence: CASSYPSGGTSETQYF. CDR3 bases: TGTGCCAGCAGTTATCCTAGCGGGGGGACAAGCGAGACCCAGTACTTC.